This T cell receptor (beta chain) was documented in a study of blood T cell repertoires in COVID-19. Study-wide context: COVID-19 samples, acute and convalescent, were from the United States, Italy and Spain. T cells, B-cell-depleted T cells, or PBMCs provided the cDNA or gDNA that served as material.

V lost 1 base and J lost 2, with 13 bases in between. The CDR3 is made up of 16 amino acids. The germline gives CDR1 LGHNA, CDR2 YSLEER. Original analysis: Estimation of nucleated cell counts relied on the amplification of reference gene primers. Clones were read by immunoSEQ multiplex PCR, and TCRdb kept only the in-frame ones, dropping some. D and trimming come from the DNA, and the V and J calls and clone size come from that table. The sample lists about 14,000 clones, 83% occurring once. The chain couples TRBV4-3 to TRBJ2-3, with D possibly matching TRBD1 (5 bases). The clonotype comes from a woman in her sixties with acute or convalescent COVID-19. The sample taken for sequencing was peripheral blood. CDR3 coding DNA: TGCGCCAGCAGCCAAGTATCCCAGGGCCTCACAGATACGCAGTATTTT. Amino acid sequence: CASSQVSQGLTDTQYF.